The T cell receptor (beta chain) under discussion was sequenced for a study of T cells expressing NK-cell markers. Study overall: With respect to HCMV, seven of the eight sequenced donors were seropositive, and one was seronegative.

The CDR3 runs to 15 residues. Germline CDR1 reads SGHRS; CDR2 reads YFSETQ. Points on this clonotype: Its antigen is unidentified.

From its re-call of the 5' RACE reads, TCRdb lists each CDR3 protein once, without DNA. This table lists under 500,000 distinct CDR3 sequences. Study outcomes and limitations: Expanded clones of NKG2C+ T cells had an unclear HCMV specificity. Top CD8+ clonotypes included the dominant CD3+CD56+NKG2C+ clonotypes in several donors.

Material: blood T cells: a sorted CD56 or NKG2C T cell subset, CD4+ or CD8+ T cells, or bulk PBMC T cells (not recorded which). This chain connects TRBV5-1 to TRBJ2-1; TCRdb outputs TRBD2, but without DNA this stays unchecked. The TCR was taken from a woman aged 18-69 years in good health. CDR3 in amino acids: CASSLVGLAGDEQFF.